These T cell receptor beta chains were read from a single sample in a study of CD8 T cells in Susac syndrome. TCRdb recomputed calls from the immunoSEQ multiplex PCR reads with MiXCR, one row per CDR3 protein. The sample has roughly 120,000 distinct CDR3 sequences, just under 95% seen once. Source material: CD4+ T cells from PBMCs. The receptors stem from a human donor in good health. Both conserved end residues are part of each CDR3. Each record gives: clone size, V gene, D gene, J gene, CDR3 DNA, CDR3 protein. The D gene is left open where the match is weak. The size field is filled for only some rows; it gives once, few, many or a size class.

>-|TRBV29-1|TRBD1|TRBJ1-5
TGCAGCGTCGTTAAGGACAGGGGCCTCAATCAGCCCCAGCATTTT
CSVVKDRGLNQPQHF
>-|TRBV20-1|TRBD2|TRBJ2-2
TGCAGTGCTCAGGGAGCGGGAGCCCCGGGCGGGGAGCTGTTTTTT
CSAQGAGAPGGELFF
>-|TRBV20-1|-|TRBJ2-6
TGCAGTGCTGCTTCACCCGGGGCCAACGTCCTGACTTTC
CSAASPGANVLTF
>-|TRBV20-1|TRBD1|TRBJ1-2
TGCAGTGCTAGCGACAGGGTGGGATATGGCTACACCTTC
CSASDRVGYGYTF
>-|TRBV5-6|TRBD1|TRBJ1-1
TGTGCCAGCAGCTTGGTGCCAGGGGGCAGGACTGAAGCTTTCTTT
CASSLVPGGRTEAFF
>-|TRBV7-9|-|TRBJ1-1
TGTGCCAGCAGCTTATCCTTGAACACTGAAGCTTTCTTT
CASSLSLNTEAFF
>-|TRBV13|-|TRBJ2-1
TGTGCCAGCAGTCCTCCGGGACGGCTTAACAATGAGCAGTTCTTC
CASSPPGRLNNEQFF
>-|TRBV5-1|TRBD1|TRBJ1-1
TGCGCCAGCAGCTCGGGACAGGGTGACACTGAAGCTTTCTTT
CASSSGQGDTEAFF
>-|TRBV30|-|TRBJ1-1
TGTGCCTGGAGCTCGACGGCAAACACTGAAGCTTTCTTT
CAWSSTANTEAFF
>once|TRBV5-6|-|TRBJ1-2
TGTGCCAGCAGCTTAGGGCCAGCTAACTATGGCTACACCTTC
CASSLGPANYGYTF
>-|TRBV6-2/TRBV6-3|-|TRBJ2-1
TGTGCCAGCAGTTACTCGAGGTCTAGATCGGGGGAGCAGTTCTTC
CASSYSRSRSGEQFF
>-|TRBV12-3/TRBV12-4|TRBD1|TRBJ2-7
TGTGCCAGCCATCACCGGGACAGGGCTTACGAGCAGTACTTC
CASHHRDRAYEQYF
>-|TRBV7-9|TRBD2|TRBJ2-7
TGTGCCAGCAGACGAGGACTAGCGGGAGAAGTCGGCTACGAGCAGTACTTC
CASRRGLAGEVGYEQYF
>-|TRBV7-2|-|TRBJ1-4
TGTGCCAGCAGCCCCAATCGGGGCGTAGCGGAAAAACTGTTTTTT
CASSPNRGVAEKLFF
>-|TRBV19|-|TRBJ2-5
TGTGCCAGTAGTGCCGACTATCAAGAGACCCAGTACTTC
CASSADYQETQYF